This T cell receptor (beta chain) derives from a study of T cell responses to AZD1222 COVID-19 vaccine. Study results and limitations: The study found Spike-specific TCR breadth and depth rose after two AZD1222 doses.

In regard to this clone: Antigen specificity is unknown.

Method: immunoSEQ multiplex PCR; TCRdb's copy keeps in-frame clones and lacks some. The data hold tens of thousands of clones, with more than 75% observed a single time. Per germline, CDR1 SGHTA and CDR2 FQGNSA. The V segment lost 5 bases and the J segment 2 bases; nucleotides outside the gene matches: 6. The CDR3 spans 15 residues. The receptor's source is an adult who received the AZD1222 COVID-19 vaccine. The gene calls are TRBV7-2 and TRBJ2-3, with 8 bases identical to TRBD1. Specimen: peripheral blood, collected 28 days after the second AZD1222 dose. The CDR3 loop is CASSPRQGPTDTQYF. CDR3 bases: TGTGCCAGCAGCCCCCGACAGGGGCCCACAGATACGCAGTATTTT.